The 21 T cell receptor beta chains below come from one sample, sequenced in a study of CXCR3-negative and CXCR3-positive naive CD8 T cells. Overall study findings and caveats: Higher TRB CDR3 hydrophobicity marked CXCR3-positive naive cells relative to CXCR3-negative naive cells.

These TCRs are of unknown antigen specificity. The study made its TRB cDNA libraries by 5' RACE, adding UMI labels. Following a re-call of the 5' RACE reads, TCRdb has one entry per CDR3 protein and lacks DNA. In total, the table holds over 95,000 distinct CDR3 sequences. Input material: naive CXCR3+ CD8+ T cells from blood. Indicated subset: CD45RO-CCR7+CD27+CD95- naive CD8+ T cells expressing CXCR3 (TNR3+). These receptors were taken from a human donor in good health. Some clones in this sample may be carry-over from other donors' samples.

J is TRBJ2-1 and V is TRBV5-1; absent DNA, TCRdb's TRBD2 call cannot be checked. The CDR3 runs 16 residues. The germline V gene has CDR1 SGHRS and CDR2 YFSETQ. CDR3 loop: CASSIGTSFSYNEQFF.

This rearrangement joins TRBV21-1 to TRBJ2-5; there is no DNA to check the TCRdb D call of TRBD1. TRBV21-1 is assigned pseudogene status. This CDR3 spans 16 amino acids. The CDR3 loop is CASSKEGQGPQETQYF.

The rearrangement links TRBV29-1 to TRBJ2-7; TCRdb outputs TRBD1, but without DNA this stays unchecked. Germline lookup yields CDR1 SQVTM and CDR2 ANQGSEA. This CDR3 contains 14 residues. CDR3 sequence reads: CSAIWGRGPGEQYF.

The chain employs TRBV28 and TRBJ2-5. Germline CDR1 and CDR2: MDHEN and SYDVKM. The CDR3 covers 13 residues. The CDR3 is CATDGGFSETQYF.

This chain connects TRBV4-3 to TRBJ2-3; TCRdb's D call, TRBD2, is unchecked because there is no DNA. From germline, CDR1 is LGHNA and CDR2 YSLEER. The CDR3 totals 21 residues. CDR3 sequence: CASSQESRLAGGTASTDTQYF.

This chain links TRBV9 with TRBJ2-1; absent DNA, TCRdb's TRBD2 call cannot be checked. Per the germline V gene, CDR1 is SGDLS and CDR2 is YYNGEE. The length of the CDR3 is 14 residues. The CDR3 protein is CASSTSGRYNEQFF.

J is TRBJ2-1 and V is TRBV7-9. Per the germline V gene, CDR1 is SEHNR and CDR2 is FQNEAQ (reference sequence). The CDR3 has 16 amino acids. CDR3 residues: CASSLGGGGAYNEQFF.

The V and J genes are TRBV29-1 and TRBJ2-2. Germline V gene sequence: CDR1 SQVTM, CDR2 ANQGSEA. The CDR3 contains 12 residues. The CDR3 spells CSGYDVTGELFF.

V usage is TRBV29-1 and J usage is TRBJ2-1; TCRdb's D gene call, TRBD1, goes unchecked for lack of DNA. The CDR3 consists of 16 residues. Germline-derived CDR1 and CDR2 are SQVTM and ANQGSEA. This chain's CDR3 is CSVEDLRDKGGNEQFF.

The J gene is TRBJ2-1, the V gene TRBV27; TCRdb designates TRBD2, a call that cannot be tested without DNA. Germline V gives CDR1 MNHEY, CDR2 SMNVEV (reference sequence). The CDR3 is 15 residues long. The CDR3: CASSPGTSGDYEQFF.

This chain connects TRBV7-2 to TRBJ2-2; TCRdb gives TRBD1 as the D gene, but with no DNA this cannot be confirmed. The CDR3 runs 15 residues. The germline V gene encodes CDR1 SGHTA and CDR2 FQGNSA. CDR3 sequence reads: CASSPHRGRSGELFF.

The V gene is TRBV13, the J gene TRBJ2-1. Germline V CDR1 and CDR2: PRHDT, FYEKMQ (reference sequence). The CDR3 consists of 14 residues. CDR3 residues: CASSFNFVRSEQFF.

V usage is TRBV29-1 and J usage is TRBJ2-4; TCRdb lists TRBD2, though no DNA is available to test this call. CDR3 length equals 14 residues. Germline-derived CDR1 and CDR2 are SQVTM and ANQGSEA. The CDR3 protein is CSVEPGTGKNIQYF.

The chain employs TRBV2 and TRBJ2-3; TCRdb indicates TRBD2, and absent DNA this call remains unverified. Germline V gene lookup returns CDR1 SNHLY and CDR2 FYNNEI. The CDR3 covers 16 residues. CDR3 protein: CASSRLAGGHTDTQYF.

This chain's CDR3 is CASSFGGTPIGQIATNEKLFF. The chain joins TRBV12-3 or TRBV12-4 to TRBJ1-4; checking the TCRdb D call of TRBD1 is not possible without DNA. The CDR3 loop spans 21 amino acids.

The chain links TRBV4-1 to TRBJ2-7; TCRdb proposes TRBD1, but this gene call is untestable without DNA. This CDR3 region has 16 residues. In germline, CDR1 is MGHRA, CDR2 YSYEKL. CDR3 sequence: CASSQDPGGPLYEQYF.

J is TRBJ2-5 and V is TRBV7-3. Per germline, CDR1 SGHTA and CDR2 FQGTGA. CDR3 length: 16 amino acids. The CDR3 loop is CASSLTATPSQETQYF.

CDR3 sequence: CARSLGTDYEQYF. V is TRBV28 and J is TRBJ2-7; absent DNA, TCRdb's TRBD1 call cannot be checked. There are 13 residues in the CDR3. Germline values: CDR1 MDHEN, CDR2 SYDVKM.

This sequence joins TRBV7-9 and TRBJ2-1; the TCRdb D gene call, TRBD1, has no DNA to confirm it. Germline lookup yields CDR1 SEHNR and CDR2 FQNEAQ (reference sequence). The CDR3 totals 19 residues. CDR3: CASSSPGTAYTSSYNEQFF.

V and J are TRBV19 and TRBJ2-5. The CDR3 spans 11 residues. CDR1 and CDR2 (germline): LNHDA, SQIVND (reference sequence). CDR3 loop: CASSIEETQYF.

The V call is TRBV12-3 or TRBV12-4, the J call TRBJ1-5; TCRdb returns TRBD1, unconfirmable since there is no DNA. CDR3 length: 16 amino acids. CDR3 sequence reads: CASSASRDRGNQPQHF.